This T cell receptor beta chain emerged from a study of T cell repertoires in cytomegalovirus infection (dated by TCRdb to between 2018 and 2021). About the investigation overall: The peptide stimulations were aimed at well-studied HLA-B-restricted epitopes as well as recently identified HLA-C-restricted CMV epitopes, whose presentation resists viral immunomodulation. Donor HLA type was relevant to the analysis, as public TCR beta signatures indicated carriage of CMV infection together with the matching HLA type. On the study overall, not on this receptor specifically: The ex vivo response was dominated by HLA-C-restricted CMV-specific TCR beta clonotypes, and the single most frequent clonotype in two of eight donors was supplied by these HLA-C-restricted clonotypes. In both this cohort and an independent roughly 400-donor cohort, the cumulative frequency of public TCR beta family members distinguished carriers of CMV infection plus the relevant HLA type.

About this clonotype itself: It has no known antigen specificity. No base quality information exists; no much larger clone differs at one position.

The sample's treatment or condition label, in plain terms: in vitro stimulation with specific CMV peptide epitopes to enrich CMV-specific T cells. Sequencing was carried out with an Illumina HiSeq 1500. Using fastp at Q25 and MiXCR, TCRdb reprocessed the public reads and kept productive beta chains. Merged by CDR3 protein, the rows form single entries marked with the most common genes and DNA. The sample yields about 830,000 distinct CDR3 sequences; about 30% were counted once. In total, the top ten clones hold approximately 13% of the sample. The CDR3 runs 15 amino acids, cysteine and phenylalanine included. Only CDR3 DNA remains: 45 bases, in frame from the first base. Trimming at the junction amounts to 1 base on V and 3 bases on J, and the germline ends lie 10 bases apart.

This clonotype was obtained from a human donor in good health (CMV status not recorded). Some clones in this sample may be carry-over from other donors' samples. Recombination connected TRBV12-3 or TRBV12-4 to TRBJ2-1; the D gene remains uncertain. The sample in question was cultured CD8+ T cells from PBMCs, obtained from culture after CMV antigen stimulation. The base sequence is TGTGCCAGCAGTTTAGTGCAGCTTTTCTACAATGAGCAGTTCTTC. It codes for CASSLVQLFYNEQFF.